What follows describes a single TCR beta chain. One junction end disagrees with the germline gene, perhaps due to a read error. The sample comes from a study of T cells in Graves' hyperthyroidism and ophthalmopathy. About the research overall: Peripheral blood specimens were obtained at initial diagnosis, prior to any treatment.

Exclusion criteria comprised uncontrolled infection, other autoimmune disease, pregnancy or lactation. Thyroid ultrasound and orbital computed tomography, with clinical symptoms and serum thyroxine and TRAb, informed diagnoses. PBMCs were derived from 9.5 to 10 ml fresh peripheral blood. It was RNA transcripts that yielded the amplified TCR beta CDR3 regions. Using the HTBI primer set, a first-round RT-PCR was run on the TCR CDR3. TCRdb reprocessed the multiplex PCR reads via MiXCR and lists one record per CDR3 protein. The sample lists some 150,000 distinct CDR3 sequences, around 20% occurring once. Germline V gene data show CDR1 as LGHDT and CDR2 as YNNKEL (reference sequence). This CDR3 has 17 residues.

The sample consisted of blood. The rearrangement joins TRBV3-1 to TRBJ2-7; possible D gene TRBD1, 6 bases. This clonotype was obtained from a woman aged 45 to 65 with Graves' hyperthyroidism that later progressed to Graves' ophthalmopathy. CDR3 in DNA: TGTGCCAGCAGCCAAGATCGGCGGGTCGGGACAACCTACAAGCAGTACTTC. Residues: CASSQDRRVGTTYKQYF.